Reported below is one T cell receptor (beta chain). The entry originates in a study of blood T cell repertoires in COVID-19. V gave up 6 bases and J gave up 0 bases, with 7 bases separating them. This CDR3 region has 13 residues. Repertoires were generated with immunoSEQ multiplex PCR, while TCRdb's copy carries only in-frame clones and drops some. The data contain about 160,000 clones, over 75% of them singletons. The genes are TRBV12-3 or TRBV12-4 and TRBJ2-3; D uncertain. The sequence was obtained from a man aged 70 or older with acute or convalescent COVID-19. Sequencing was carried out using peripheral blood. The CDR3 nucleotides read TGTGCCAGCAGGCCGACTAGCACAGATACGCAGTATTTT. It encodes CASRPTSTDTQYF.